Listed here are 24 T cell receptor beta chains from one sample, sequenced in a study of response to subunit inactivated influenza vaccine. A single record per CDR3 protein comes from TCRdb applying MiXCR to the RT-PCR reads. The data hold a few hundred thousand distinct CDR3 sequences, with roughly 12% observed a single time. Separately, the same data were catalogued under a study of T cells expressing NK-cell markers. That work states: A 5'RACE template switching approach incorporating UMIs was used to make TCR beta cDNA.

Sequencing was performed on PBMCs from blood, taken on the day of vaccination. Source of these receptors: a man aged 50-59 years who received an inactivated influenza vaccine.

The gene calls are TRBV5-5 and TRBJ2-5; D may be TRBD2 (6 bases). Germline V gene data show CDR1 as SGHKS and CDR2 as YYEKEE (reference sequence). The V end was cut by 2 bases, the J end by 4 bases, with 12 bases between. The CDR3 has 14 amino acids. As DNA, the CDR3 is TGTGCCAGCAGCTTACGGGGGTTCCCAGAGACCCAGTACTTC. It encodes CASSLRGFPETQYF.

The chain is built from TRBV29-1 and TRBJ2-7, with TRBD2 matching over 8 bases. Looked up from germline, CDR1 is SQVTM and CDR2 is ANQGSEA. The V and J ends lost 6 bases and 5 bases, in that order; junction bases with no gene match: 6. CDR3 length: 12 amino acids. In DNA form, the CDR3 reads TGCAGCGTCAGCTTAGCGGGGAACGAGCAGTACTTC. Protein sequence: CSVSLAGNEQYF.

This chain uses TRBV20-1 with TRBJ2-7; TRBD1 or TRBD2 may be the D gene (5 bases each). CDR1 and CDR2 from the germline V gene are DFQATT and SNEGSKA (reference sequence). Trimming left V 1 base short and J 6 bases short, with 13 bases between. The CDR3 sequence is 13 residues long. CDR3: CSARARGRGEQYF. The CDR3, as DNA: TGCAGTGCTAGAGCCCGGGGTAGGGGCGAGCAGTACTTC.

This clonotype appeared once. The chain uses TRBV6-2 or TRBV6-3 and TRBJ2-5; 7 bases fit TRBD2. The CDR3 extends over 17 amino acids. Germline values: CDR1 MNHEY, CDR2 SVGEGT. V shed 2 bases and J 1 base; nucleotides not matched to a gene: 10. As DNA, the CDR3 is TGTGCCAGCAGTTACAAGGTCGGGGGAGGGCTCCAAGAGACCCAGTACTTC. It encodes CASSYKVGGGLQETQYF.

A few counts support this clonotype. The CDR3 reads CASSQSGTTDTQYF. DNA for the CDR3: TGTGCCAGCAGCCAATCGGGAACCACAGATACGCAGTATTTT. V and J are TRBV5-5 and TRBJ2-3, with D perhaps matching TRBD2 (5 bases). With 4 bases removed from V and 2 bases from J, the gap between germline ends came to 11 bases. The CDR3 runs to 14 residues. Per the germline V gene, CDR1 is SGHKS and CDR2 is YYEKEE (reference sequence). The entire variable domain, with the rest obtained from reference TRBV5-5 and TRBJ2-3, is as follows: DAGVTQSPTHLIKTRGQQVTLRCSPISGHKSVSWYQQVLGQGPQFIFQYYEKEERGRGNFPDRFSARQFPNYSSELNVNALLLGDSALYLCASSQSGTTDTQYFGPGTRLTVL.

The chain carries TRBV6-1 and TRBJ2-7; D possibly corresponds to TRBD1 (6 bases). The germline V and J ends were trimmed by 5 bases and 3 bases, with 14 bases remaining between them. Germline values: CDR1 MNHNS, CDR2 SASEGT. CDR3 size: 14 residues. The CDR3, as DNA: TGTGCCAGCAGTCCGACGACAGGTGGCTACGAGCAGTACTTC. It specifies CASSPTTGGYEQYF.

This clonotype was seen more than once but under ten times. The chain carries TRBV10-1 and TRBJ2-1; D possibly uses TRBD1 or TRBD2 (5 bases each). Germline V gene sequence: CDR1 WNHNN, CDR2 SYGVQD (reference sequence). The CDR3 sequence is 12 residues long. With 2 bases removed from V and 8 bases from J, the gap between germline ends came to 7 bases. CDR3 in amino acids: CASSERGDEQFF. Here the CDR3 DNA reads TGCGCCAGCAGTGAGCGGGGCGATGAGCAGTTCTTC.

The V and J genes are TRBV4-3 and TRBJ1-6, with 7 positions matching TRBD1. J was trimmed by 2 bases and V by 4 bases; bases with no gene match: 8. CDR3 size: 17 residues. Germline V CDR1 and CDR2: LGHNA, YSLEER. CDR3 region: CASSRKTGTAYNSPLHF. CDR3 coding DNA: TGCGCCAGCAGCCGAAAAACCGGGACAGCCTATAATTCACCCCTCCACTTT.

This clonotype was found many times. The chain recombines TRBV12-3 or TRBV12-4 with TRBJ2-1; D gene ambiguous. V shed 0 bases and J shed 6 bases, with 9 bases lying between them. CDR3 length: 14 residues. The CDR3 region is CASSLAVESNEQFF. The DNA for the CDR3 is TGTGCCAGCAGTTTAGCGGTCGAGAGCAATGAGCAGTTCTTC.

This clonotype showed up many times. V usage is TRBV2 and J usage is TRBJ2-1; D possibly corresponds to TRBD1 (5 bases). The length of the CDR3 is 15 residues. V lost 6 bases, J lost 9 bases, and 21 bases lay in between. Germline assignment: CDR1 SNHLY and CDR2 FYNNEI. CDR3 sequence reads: CASREDTTRRIEQFF. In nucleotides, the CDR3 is TGTGCCAGCAGAGAGGACACAACCCGGCGGATTGAGCAGTTCTTC.

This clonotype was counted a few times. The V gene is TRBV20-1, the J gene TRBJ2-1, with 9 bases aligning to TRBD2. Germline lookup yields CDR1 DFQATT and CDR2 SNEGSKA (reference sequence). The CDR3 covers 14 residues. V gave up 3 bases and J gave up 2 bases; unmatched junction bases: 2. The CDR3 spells CSARAGGPYNEQFF. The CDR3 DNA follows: TGCAGTGCTAGGGCGGGGGGGCCCTACAATGAGCAGTTCTTC.

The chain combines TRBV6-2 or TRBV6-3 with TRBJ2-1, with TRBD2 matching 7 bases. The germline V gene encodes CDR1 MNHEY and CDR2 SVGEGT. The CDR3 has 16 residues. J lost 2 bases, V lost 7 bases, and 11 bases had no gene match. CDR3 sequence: CASTTARESAYNEQFF. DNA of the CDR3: TGTGCCAGCACGACGGCGCGGGAGTCGGCCTACAATGAGCAGTTCTTC.

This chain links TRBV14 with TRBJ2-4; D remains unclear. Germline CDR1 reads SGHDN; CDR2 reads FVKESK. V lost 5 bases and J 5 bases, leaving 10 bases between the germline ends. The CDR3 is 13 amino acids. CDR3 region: CASSSWTQNIQYF. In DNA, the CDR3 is TGTGCCAGCAGCTCCTGGACGCAAAACATTCAGTACTTC. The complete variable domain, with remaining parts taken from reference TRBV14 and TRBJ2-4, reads EAGVTQFPSHSVIEKGQTVTLRCDPISGHDNLYWYRRVMGKEIKFLLHFVKESKQDESGMPNNRFLAERTGGTYSTLKVQPAELEDSGVYFCASSSWTQNIQYFGAGTRLSVL.

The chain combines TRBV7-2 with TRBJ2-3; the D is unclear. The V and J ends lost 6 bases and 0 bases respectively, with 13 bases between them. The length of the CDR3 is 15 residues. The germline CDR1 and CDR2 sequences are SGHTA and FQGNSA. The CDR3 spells CASSPYTTSTDTQYF. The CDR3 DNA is TGTGCCAGCAGTCCCTATACTACGAGCACAGATACGCAGTATTTT. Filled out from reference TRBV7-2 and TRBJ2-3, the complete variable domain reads GAGVSQSPSNKVTEKGKDVELRCDPISGHTALYWYRQSLGQGLEFLIYFQGNSAPDKSGLPSDRFSAERTGGSVSTLTIQRTQQEDSAVYLCASSPYTTSTDTQYFGPGTRLTVL.

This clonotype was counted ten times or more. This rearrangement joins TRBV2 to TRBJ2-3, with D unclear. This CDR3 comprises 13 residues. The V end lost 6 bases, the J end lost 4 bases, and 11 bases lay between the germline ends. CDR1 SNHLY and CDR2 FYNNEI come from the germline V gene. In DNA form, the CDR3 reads TGTGCCAGCAGACCGGACCTACCAGATACGCAGTATTTT. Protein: CASRPDLPDTQYF.

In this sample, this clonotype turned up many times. In DNA, the CDR3 is TGTGCCACCAGGAGCGGTTCCTACAATGAGCAGTTCTTC. Residues: CATRSGSYNEQFF. The chain carries TRBV24-1 and TRBJ2-1, with D possibly matching TRBD2 (5 bases). The V end lost 7 bases, the J end lost 1 base, and 7 bases lay between the germline ends. In germline, CDR1 is KGHDR, CDR2 SFDVKD. The CDR3 has 13 residues.

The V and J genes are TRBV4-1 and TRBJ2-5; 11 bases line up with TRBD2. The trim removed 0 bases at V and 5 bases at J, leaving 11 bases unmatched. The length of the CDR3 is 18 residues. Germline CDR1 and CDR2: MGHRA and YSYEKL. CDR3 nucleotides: TGCGCCAGCAGCCAAGAAAGTAGCGGGGGGGCAATTTGGGAGACCCAGTACTTC. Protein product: CASSQESSGGAIWETQYF.

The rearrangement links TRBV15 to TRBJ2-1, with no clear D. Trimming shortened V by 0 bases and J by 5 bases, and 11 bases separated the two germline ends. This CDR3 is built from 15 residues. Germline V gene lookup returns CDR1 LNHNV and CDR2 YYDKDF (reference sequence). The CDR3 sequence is CATSRDVQSDNEQFF. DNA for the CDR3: TGTGCCACCAGCAGAGATGTCCAGTCAGACAATGAGCAGTTCTTC.

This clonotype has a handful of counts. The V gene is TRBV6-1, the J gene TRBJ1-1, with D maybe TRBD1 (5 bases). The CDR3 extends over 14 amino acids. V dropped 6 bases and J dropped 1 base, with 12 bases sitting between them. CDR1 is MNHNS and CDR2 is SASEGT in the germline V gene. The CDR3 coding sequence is TGTGCCAGCAGGACCTTCGGGGGGAACACTGAAGCTTTCTTT. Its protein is CASRTFGGNTEAFF.

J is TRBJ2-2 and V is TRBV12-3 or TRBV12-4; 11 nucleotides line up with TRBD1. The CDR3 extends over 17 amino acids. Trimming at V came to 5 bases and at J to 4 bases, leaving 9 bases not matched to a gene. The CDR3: CASSQDRGRSRTGELFF. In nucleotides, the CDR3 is TGTGCCAGCAGTCAGGACAGGGGGCGATCTCGCACCGGGGAGCTGTTTTTT.

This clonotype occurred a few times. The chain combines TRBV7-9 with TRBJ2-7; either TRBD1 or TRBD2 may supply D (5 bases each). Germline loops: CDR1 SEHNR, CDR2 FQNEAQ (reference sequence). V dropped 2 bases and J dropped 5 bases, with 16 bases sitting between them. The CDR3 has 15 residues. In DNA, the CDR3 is TGTGCCAGCAGCTTAAGGAGAGGGGCATTAAACGAGCAGTACTTC. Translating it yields CASSLRRGALNEQYF.

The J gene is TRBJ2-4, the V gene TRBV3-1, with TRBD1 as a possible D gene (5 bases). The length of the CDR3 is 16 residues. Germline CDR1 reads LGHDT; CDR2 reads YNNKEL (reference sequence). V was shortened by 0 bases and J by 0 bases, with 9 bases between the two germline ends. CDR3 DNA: TGTGCCAGCAGCCAAGATGGGGCCTCAGCCAAAAACATTCAGTACTTC. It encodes CASSQDGASAKNIQYF.

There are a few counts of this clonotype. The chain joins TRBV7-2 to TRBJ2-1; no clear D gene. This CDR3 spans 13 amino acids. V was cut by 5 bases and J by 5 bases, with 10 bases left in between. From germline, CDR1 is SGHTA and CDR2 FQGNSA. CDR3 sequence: CASSPRNDNEQFF. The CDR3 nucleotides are TGTGCCAGCAGCCCTCGGAACGACAATGAGCAGTTCTTC. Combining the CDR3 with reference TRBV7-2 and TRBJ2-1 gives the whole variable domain GAGVSQSPSNKVTEKGKDVELRCDPISGHTALYWYRQSLGQGLEFLIYFQGNSAPDKSGLPSDRFSAERTGGSVSTLTIQRTQQEDSAVYLCASSPRNDNEQFFGPGTRLTVL.

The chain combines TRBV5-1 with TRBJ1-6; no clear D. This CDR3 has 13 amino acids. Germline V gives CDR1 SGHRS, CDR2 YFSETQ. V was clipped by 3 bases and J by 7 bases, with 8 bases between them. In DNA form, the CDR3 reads TGCGCCAGCAGCTCGAGCACGAATTCACCCCTCCACTTT. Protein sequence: CASSSSTNSPLHF.